What follows is one T cell receptor beta chain and its context. In TCRdb, the 5' RACE reads were re-called with MiXCR into one record per CDR3 protein. This table has just under 150,000 distinct CDR3 sequences, over 6% appearing once. This record belongs to a study of T-cell memory formation after mild COVID-19. The V and J ends lost 6 bases and 4 bases respectively, with 15 bases between them. CDR1 is MNHEY and CDR2 is SVGEGT in the germline V gene. CDR3 length: 14 residues. Sample: PBMCs or a T cell subset sorted from them (not recorded which). The chain employs TRBV6-2 or TRBV6-3 and TRBJ1-2, with D maybe TRBD1 (5 bases). The sequence was collected from an adult woman who had mild COVID-19 (a few samples of this study predate the infection). Cell type and time point are not known. The chain's CDR3 is CASSTIRESYGYTF. The CDR3, as DNA: TGTGCCAGCAGCACAATCAGGGAGAGCTATGGCTACACCTTC.